This TCR beta chain emerged from a study of blood T cell repertoires in COVID-19 (dated by TCRdb to 2020 to 2022). Regarding the complete study: Samples from collaborators originated in the United States, Italy and Spain and spanned both the acute and convalescent phases of COVID-19. Where HLA class I and class II types were available, the types were taken from metadata supplied by the sample provider, not from assay-based typing. A freely available public database, intended as a resource for researchers studying the immune response to SARS-CoV-2, is where the repertoires were released. Samples were obtained from the ongoing ImmuneRACE study (first 160 participants) and from over a thousand subjects provided by 6 global collaborators. Sample metadata almost always included a de-identified subject ID, COVID-19 status, age in years and sex. The dataset comprised deeply sampled blood TCRbeta repertoires from subjects exposed to, actively infected with, or recovered from COVID-19. The material from the prospective study consisted of cDNA or gDNA derived from T cells, B-cell-depleted T cells, or PBMCs. Beyond this particular receptor, the publication reports: The amount of clinical and demographic metadata varied by source and participant and was provided uncurated.

TCRbeta CDR3 regions were amplified from genomic DNA by means of the immunoSEQ Assay, a bias-controlled multiplex PCR. Processing in the source paper ran as follows. Nucleated cell counts per sample were estimated from amplification of reference gene primers within the assay. Sequence reads were collapsed and filtered to measure the absolute abundance of every unique TCRbeta CDR3 rearrangement. Productive Simpson clonality was computed per sample as the square root of Simpson's diversity index over productive rearrangements. The immuneACCESS repertoire file appears here via TCRdb, limited to in-frame rearrangements. These files lack a portion of the clones; in checked studies, under half of the deficit traces to unresolved V genes, and the cause of the others is not known. The V and J calls and clone size come from that table; D and trimming were worked out from the DNA. The table for this sample lists about 230,000 clones; around four fifths of them were counted only once. 2.5% to 3% of the sample is in the top ten clones.

Collaborating institutions collected whole blood in K2EDTA tubes following their own protocols. For TCRbeta analysis, collaborator samples were shipped as frozen whole blood, as isolated PBMCs, or as DNA extracted from either sample type. Regarding this clone: Its antigen target is currently unknown. No much larger clone is present one base from it, and per-base qualities are unavailable.

The junction shows trimming of 5 bases on V and 5 bases on J, plus 16 bases between the germline ends. The germline V gene yields SNHLY for CDR1 and FYNNEI for CDR2. The CDR3 covers 15 residues, taking in both the cysteine and the phenylalanine. Left in the record is the CDR3 DNA by itself, 45 bases read in frame from the first base. Sequences were obtained from peripheral blood. This receptor chain uses TRBV2 and TRBJ2-1, and perhaps TRBD1 as D gene, on 6 matching bases. This TCR was recovered from a woman between 65 and 79 years old with active or convalescent COVID-19. The DNA sequence is as follows: TGTGCCAGCAGTACGCGCGTCCGGGACAACAATGAGCAGTTCTTC. Its protein product is CASSTRVRDNNEQFF. Supplemented by the reference TRBV2 and TRBJ2-1 proteins around the CDR3, the complete variable domain is EPEVTQTPSHQVTQMGQEVILRCVPISNHLYFYWYRQILGQKVEFLVSFYNNEISEKSEIFDDQFSVERPDGSNFTLKIRSTKLEDSAMYFCASSTRVRDNNEQFFGPGTRLTVL.